The T cell receptor (beta chain) described here comes from a study of control samples from healthy donors and cancer patients. CDR3 length equals 15 residues. Trimming shortened V by 3 bases and J by 1 base, and 10 bases separated the two germline ends. Per the germline V gene, CDR1 is SGHTA and CDR2 is FQGTGA. Method: immunoSEQ multiplex PCR; TCRdb's copy keeps in-frame clones and lacks some. Among about 130,000 clones listed, 90% were seen once. This TCR was recovered from a man between 18 and 35 years old in good health. This chain uses TRBV7-3 with TRBJ2-1; unclear D gene. The sequenced sample was blood. This CDR3 is CASSLDGLSYNEQFF. The CDR3 bases are TGTGCCAGCAGCTTGGACGGCTTATCCTACAATGAGCAGTTCTTC.